The clone carrying this T cell receptor (beta chain) was observed a few times. Trimming took off 1 base at V and 4 bases at J, with 11 bases between the two ends. The V gene's germline CDR1 is LGHDT and CDR2 YNNKEL (reference sequence). The CDR3 loop spans 14 amino acids. MiXCR, run by TCRdb on the 5' RACE reads, gives a single entry per CDR3 protein. The sample records 80,000 to 130,000 distinct CDR3 sequences, roughly 10% being singletons. The sample is drawn from a study of T-cell memory formation after mild COVID-19. Sequenced sample: PBMCs or a T cell subset sorted from them (not recorded which). V usage is TRBV3-1 and J usage is TRBJ2-7, with D possibly TRBD1 on 6 matching bases. The TCR originated in a man younger than 30 who had mild COVID-19 (a few samples of this study predate the infection). Cell type and time point are not known. CDR3 nucleotide sequence: TGTGCCAGCAGCCAAGCAGGGGACCCTTACGAGCAGTACGTC. Its translation: CASSQAGDPYEQYV.